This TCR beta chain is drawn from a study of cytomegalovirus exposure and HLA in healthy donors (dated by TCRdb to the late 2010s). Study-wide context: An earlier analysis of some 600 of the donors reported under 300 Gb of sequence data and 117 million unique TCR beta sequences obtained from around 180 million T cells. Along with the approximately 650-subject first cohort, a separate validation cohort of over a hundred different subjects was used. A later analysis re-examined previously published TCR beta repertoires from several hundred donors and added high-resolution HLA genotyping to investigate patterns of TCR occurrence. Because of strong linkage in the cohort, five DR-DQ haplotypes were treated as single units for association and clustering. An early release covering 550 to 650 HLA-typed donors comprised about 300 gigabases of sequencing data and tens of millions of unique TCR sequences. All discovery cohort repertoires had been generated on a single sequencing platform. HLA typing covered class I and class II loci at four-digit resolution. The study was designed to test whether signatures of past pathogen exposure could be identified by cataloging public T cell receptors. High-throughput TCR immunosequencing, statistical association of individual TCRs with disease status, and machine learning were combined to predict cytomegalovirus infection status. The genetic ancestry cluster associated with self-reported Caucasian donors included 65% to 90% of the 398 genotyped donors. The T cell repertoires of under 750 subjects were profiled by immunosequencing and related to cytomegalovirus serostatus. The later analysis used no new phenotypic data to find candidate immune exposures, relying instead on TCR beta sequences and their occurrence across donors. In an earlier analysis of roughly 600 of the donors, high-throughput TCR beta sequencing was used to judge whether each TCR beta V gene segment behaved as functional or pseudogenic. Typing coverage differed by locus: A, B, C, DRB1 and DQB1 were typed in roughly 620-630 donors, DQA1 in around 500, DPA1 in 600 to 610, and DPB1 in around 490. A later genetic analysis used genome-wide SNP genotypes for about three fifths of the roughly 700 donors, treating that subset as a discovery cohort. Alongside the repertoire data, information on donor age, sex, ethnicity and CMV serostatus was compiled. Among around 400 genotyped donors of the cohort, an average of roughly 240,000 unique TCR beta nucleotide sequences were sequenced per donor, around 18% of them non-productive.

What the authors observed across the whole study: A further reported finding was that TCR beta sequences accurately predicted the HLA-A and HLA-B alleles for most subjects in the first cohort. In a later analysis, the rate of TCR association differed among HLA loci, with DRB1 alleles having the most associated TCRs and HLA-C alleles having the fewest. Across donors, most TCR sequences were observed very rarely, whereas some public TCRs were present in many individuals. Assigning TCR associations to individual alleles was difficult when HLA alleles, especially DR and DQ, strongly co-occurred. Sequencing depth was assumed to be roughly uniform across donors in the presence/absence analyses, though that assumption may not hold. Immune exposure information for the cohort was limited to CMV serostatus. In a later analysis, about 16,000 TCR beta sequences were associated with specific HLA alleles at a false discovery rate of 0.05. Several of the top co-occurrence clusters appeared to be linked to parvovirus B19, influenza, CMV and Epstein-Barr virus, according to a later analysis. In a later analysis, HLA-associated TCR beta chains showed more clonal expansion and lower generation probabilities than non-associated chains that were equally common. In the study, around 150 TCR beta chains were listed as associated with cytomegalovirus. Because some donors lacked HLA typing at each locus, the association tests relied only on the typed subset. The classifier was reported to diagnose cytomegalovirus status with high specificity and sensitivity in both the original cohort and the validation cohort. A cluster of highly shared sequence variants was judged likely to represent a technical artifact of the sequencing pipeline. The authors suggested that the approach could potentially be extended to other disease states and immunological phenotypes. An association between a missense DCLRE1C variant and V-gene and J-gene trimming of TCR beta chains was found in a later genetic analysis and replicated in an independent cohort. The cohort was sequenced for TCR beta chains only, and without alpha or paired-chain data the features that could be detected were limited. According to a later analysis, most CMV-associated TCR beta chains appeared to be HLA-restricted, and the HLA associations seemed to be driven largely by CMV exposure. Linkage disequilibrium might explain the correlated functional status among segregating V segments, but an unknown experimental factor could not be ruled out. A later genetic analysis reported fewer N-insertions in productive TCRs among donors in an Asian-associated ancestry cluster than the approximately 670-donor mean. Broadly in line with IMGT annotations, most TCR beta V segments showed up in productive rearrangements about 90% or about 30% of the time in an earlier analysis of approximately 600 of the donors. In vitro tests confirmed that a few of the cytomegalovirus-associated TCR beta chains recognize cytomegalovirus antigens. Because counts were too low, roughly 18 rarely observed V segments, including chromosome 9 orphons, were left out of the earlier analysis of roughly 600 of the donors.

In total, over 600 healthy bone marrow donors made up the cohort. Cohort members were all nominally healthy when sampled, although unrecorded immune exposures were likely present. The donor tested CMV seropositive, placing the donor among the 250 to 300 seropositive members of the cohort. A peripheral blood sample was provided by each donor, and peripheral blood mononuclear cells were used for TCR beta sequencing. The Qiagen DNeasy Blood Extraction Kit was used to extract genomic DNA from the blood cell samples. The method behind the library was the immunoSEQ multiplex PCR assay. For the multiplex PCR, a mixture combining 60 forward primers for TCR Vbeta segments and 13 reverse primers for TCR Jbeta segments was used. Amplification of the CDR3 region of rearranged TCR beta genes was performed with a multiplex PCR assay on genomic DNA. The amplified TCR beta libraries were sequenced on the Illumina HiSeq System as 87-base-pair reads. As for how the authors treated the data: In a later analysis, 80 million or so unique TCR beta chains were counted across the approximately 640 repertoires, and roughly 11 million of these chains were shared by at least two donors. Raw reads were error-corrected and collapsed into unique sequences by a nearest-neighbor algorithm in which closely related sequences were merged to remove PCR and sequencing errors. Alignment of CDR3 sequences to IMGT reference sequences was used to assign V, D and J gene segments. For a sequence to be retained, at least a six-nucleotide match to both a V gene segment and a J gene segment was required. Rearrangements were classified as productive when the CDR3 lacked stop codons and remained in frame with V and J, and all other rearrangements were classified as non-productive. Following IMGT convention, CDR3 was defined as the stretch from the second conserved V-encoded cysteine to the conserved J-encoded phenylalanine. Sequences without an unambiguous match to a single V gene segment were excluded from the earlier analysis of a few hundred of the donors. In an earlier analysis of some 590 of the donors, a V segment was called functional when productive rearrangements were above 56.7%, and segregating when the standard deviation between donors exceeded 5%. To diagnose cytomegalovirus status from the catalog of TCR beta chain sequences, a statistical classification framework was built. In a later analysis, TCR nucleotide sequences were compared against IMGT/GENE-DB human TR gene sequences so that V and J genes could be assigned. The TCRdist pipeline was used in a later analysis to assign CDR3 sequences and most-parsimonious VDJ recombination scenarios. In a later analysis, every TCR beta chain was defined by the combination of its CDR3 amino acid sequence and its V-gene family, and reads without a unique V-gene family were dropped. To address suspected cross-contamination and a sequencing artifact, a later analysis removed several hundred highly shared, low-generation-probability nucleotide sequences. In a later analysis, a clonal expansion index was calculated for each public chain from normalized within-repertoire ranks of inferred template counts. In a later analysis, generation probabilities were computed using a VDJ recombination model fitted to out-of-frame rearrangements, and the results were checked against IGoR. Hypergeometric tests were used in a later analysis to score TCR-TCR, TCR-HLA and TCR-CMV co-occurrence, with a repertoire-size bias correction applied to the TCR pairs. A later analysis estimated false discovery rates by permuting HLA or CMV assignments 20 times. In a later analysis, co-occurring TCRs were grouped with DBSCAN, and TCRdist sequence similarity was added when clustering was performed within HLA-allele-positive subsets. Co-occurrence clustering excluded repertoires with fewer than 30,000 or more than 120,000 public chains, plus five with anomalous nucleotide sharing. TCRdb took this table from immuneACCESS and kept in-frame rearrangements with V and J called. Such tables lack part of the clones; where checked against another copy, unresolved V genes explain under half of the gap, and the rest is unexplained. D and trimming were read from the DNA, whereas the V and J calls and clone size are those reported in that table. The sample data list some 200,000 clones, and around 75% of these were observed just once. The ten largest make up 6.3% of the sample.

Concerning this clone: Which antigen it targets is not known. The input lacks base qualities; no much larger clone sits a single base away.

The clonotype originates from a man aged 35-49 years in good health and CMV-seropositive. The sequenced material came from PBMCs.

The CDR3 sequence is CASSPGQGVADTQYF. At the DNA level, the sequence is TGTGCCAGCTCACCAGGACAGGGGGTAGCAGATACGCAGTATTTT. The V and J genes are TRBV18 and TRBJ2-3; TRBD1 lines up with 10 middle nucleotides. From the cysteine up to the phenylalanine, the CDR3 has a length of 15 residues. The entry retains the CDR3 DNA only, 45 bases that are in frame from base 1. Via the germline V gene, CDR1 is KGHSH and CDR2 LQKENI. V and J are trimmed by 2 bases and 4 bases, and the gene matches miss 3 bases of the junction. Where the CDR3 stops, the reference TRBV18 and TRBJ2-3 genes take over; the full variable domain is NAGVMQNPRHLVRRRGQEARLRCSPMKGHSHVYWYRQLPEEGLKFMVYLQKENIIDESGMPKERFSAEFPKEGPSILRIQQVVRGDSAAYFCASSPGQGVADTQYFGPGTRLTVL.